This T cell receptor (beta chain) appears in the sequencing data of a study of T cell changes during pregnancy in multiple sclerosis. Germline CDR1 is MNHEY and CDR2 is SVGAGI. The CDR3 is 16 amino acids. The table came from immunoSEQ multiplex PCR; TCRdb's copy has only in-frame clones and leaves some out. The sample lists 30,000 to 35,000 clones; roughly 88% were seen once. This clone has only one observation. One end of the junction varies from germline; a read error may be responsible. Sample: CD4+ T cells from peripheral blood mononuclear cells, taken in the first trimester of pregnancy. The chain couples TRBV6-5 to TRBJ2-1; 7 bases agree with TRBD2. This TCR was sampled from a female donor in good health, enrolled as a control in a pregnancy study. CDR3 sequence reads: CASSYSSGASHNEQFF. The CDR3 nucleotides read TGTGCCAGCAGTTACTCGAGCGGGGCCTCCCACAATGAGCAGTTCTTC.